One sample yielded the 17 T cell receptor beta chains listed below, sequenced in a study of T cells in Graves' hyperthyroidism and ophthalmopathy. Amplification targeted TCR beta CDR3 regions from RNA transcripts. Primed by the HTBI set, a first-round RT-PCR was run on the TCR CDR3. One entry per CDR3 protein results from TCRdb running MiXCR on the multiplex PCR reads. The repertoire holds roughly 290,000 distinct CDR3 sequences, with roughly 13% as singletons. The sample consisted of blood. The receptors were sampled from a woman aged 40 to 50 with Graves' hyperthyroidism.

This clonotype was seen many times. CDR3 sequence (DNA): TGCGCCAGCAGCCCAACAGGGATATCTGGAAACACCATATATTTT. Its protein product is CASSPTGISGNTIYF. The chain uses TRBV5-1 and TRBJ1-3; D possibly corresponds to TRBD1 (6 bases). Germline V gives CDR1 SGHRS, CDR2 YFSETQ. The CDR3 loop spans 15 amino acids. V lost 4 bases and J lost 1, with 12 bases in between.

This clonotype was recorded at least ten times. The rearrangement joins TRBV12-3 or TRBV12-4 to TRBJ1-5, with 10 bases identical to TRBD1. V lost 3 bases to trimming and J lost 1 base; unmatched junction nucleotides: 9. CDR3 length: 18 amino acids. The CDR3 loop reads CASSFRAGTGESNQPQHF. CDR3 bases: TGTGCCAGCAGTTTCCGCGCCGGGACAGGGGAAAGCAATCAGCCCCAGCATTTT.

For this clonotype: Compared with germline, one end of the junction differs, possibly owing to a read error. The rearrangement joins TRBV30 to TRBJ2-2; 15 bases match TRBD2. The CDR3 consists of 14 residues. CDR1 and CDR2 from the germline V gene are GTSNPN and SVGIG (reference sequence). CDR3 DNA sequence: TGTGCCGGGGGACTAGCGGGAGGCACCGGGGAGCTGGTTTTT. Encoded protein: CAGGLAGGTGELVF.

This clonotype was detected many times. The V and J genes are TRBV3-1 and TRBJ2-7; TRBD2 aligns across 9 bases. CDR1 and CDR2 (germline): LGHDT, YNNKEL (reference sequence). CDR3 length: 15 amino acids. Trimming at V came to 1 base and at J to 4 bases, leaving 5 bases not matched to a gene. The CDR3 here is CASSQGAGGVYEQYF. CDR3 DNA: TGTGCCAGCAGCCAAGGCGCGGGAGGGGTATACGAGCAGTACTTC.

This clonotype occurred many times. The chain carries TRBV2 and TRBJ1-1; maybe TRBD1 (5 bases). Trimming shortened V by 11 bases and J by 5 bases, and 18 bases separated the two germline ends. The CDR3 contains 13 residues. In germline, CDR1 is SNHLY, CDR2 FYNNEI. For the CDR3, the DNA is TGTGCCCACTCTCCCGGGGGTGGGACTGAAGCTTTCTTT. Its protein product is CAHSPGGGTEAFF.

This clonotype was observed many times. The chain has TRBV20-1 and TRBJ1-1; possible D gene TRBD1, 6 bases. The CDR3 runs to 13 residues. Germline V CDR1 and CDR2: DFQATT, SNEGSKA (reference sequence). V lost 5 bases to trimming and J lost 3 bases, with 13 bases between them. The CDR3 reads CSAAGTSDTEAFF. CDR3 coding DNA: TGCAGTGCTGCCGGGACATCGGACACTGAAGCTTTCTTT.

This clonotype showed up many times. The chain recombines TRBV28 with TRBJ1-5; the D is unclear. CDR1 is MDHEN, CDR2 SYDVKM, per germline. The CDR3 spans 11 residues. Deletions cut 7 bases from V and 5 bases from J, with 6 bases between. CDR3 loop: CASTTDQPQHF. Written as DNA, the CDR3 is TGTGCCAGCACCACAGATCAGCCCCAGCATTTT.

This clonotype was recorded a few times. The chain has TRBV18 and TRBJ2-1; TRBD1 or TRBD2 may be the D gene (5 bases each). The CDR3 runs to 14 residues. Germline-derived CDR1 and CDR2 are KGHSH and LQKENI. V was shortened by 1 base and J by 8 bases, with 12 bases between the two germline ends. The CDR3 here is CASSPLLGGDEQFF. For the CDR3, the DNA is TGTGCCAGCTCACCACTACTTGGGGGAGATGAGCAGTTCTTC.

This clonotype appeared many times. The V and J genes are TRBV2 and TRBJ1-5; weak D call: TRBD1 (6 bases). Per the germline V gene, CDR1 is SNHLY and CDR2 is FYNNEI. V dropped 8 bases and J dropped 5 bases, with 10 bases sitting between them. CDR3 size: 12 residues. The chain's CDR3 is CASGGHDQPQHF. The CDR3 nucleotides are TGTGCCAGCGGGGGACATGATCAGCCCCAGCATTTT.

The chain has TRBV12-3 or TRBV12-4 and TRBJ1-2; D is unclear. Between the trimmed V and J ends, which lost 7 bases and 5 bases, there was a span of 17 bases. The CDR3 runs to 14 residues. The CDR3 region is CASTSLRGLYGYTF. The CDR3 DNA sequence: TGTGCCAGCACTTCTCTTCGGGGTTTGTATGGCTACACCTTC.

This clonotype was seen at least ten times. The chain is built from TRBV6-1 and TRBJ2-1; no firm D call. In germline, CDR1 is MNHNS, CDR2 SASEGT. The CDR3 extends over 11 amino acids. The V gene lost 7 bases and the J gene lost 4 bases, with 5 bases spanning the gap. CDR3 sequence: CASTRYNEQFF. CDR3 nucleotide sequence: TGTGCCAGCACGCGTTACAATGAGCAGTTCTTC.

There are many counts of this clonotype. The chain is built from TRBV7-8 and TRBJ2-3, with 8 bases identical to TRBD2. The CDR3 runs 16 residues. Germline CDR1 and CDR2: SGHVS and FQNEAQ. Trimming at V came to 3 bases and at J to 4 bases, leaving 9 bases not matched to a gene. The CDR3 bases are TGTGCCAGCAGCTTGAGGGAAGGGACTAGTTCAGATACGCAGTATTTT. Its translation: CASSLREGTSSDTQYF.

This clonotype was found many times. The CDR3 nucleotides are TGTGCCAGCAGCCTCGACGGGACAGGTGCTGCCTACGAGCAGTACTTC. Its translation: CASSLDGTGAAYEQYF. The chain links TRBV11-2 to TRBJ2-7; TRBD1 matches at 8 bases. This CDR3 has 16 amino acids. Germline CDR1 is SGHAT and CDR2 is FQNNGV. V was pared by 5 bases and J by 2 bases, with 11 bases of the junction left unmatched.

The CDR3 nucleotides read TGTGCCTGGGGGCGACAGGGTGCTGGGGAGACCCAGTACTTC. Its protein product is CAWGRQGAGETQYF. This chain connects TRBV30 to TRBJ2-5; 7 positions agree with TRBD1. Germline values: CDR1 GTSNPN, CDR2 SVGIG (reference sequence). Trimming cost V 5 bases and J 5 bases; bases outside gene matches: 11. The CDR3 is made up of 14 amino acids.

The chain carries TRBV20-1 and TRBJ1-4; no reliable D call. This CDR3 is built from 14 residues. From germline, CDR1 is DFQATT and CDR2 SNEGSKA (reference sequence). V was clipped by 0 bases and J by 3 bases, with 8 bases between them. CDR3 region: CSAREPPANEKLFF. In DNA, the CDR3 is TGCAGTGCTAGAGAACCTCCCGCTAATGAAAAACTGTTTTTT.

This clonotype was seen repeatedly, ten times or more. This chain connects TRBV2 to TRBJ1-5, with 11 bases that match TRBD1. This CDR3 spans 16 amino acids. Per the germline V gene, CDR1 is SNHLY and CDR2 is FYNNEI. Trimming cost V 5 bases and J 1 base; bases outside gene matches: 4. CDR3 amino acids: CASSQGQGASNQPQHF. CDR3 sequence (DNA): TGTGCCAGCAGTCAAGGACAGGGGGCGAGCAATCAGCCCCAGCATTTT.

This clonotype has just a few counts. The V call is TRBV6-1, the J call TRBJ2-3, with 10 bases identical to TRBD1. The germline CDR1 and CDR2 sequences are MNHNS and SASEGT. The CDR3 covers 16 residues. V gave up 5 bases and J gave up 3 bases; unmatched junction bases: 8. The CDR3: CASSPYWTGGTDTQYF. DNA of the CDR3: TGTGCCAGCAGTCCCTACTGGACAGGGGGAACAGATACGCAGTATTTT.